This T cell receptor (beta chain) came from a study of cytomegalovirus exposure and HLA in healthy donors. A note on this clone: What it binds is unknown.

Regarding the study as a whole: Several of the most significant clusters appeared linked to common viral pathogens, based on a later analysis. Roughly uniform depth of sequencing across donors was assumed in presence/absence analyses. CMV serostatus was the only immune exposure information that was available.

Primers for the PCR totalled 60 Vbeta and 13 Jbeta. Data came from immunoSEQ multiplex PCR; TCRdb stores just in-frame clones and leaves some out. The data contain 130,000 or so clones, roughly 79% of them singletons. Trimming took 0 bases from V and 9 from J, leaving 14 bases between them. Germline V gene lookup returns CDR1 MGHRA and CDR2 YSYEKL. CDR3 length: 14 residues. Sequenced material: PBMCs. The rearrangement uses TRBV4-1 and TRBJ1-1; D unresolved. The receptor's source is a woman in her late teens or twenties in good health and CMV-seronegative. CDR3 bases: TGCGCCAGCAGCCAAGAAGGGTCGGGGATGAAAGCTTTCTTT. It specifies CASSQEGSGMKAFF.